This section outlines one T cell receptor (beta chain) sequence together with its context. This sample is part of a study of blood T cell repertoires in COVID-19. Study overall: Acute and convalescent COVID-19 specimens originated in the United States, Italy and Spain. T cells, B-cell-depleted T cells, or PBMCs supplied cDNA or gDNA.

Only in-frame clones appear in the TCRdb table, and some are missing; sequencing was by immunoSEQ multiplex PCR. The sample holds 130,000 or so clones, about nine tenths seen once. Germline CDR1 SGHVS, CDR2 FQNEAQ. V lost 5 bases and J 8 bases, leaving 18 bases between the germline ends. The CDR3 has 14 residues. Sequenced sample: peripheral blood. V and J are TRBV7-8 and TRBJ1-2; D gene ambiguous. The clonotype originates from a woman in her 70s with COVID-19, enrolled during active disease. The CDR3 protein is CASSAAGPQGGYTF. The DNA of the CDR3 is TGTGCCAGCAGCGCCGCTGGGCCCCAAGGAGGCTACACCTTC.